Below, 3 T cell receptor beta chains from the same sample are listed, as sequenced in a study of T cell repertoires in cytomegalovirus infection (dated by TCRdb to between 2019 and 2020). TCRdb records Illumina HiSeq 1500 as the sequencer. The public sequencing data were trimmed at Q25 with fastp and processed into clonotypes with MiXCR by TCRdb, which kept only in-frame beta chains. Each CDR3 protein gets just one entry, which takes the most common genes and DNA from the rows behind it. In all, the sample holds roughly 100,000 distinct CDR3 sequences, and more than 15% of those were seen once. The ten largest clones add up to approximately 7.9% of the sample. Specimen: PBMCs. These receptors were collected from a human donor in good health (CMV status not recorded). Some clones in this sample may be carry-over from other donors' samples.

This chain uses TRBV30 with TRBJ1-1; TRBD1 is a possible D gene (5 bases). Germline CDR1 GTSNPN, CDR2 SVGIG (reference sequence). This CDR3 has 11 residues. V lost 1 base to trimming and J lost 12 bases, with 12 bases between them. For the CDR3, the DNA is TGTGCCTGGAGTGAGGGGCCGAGGTCTTTCTTT. Protein sequence: CAWSEGPRSFF.

This clonotype was observed a handful of times. V gene TRBV7-9 combines with J gene TRBJ1-2; 7 bases are a match to TRBD1. Germline loops: CDR1 SEHNR, CDR2 FQNEAQ (reference sequence). The CDR3 loop spans 13 amino acids. After removal of 5 bases from V and 7 bases from J, the junction contained 7 bases not matched to a gene. The CDR3, as DNA: TGTGCCAGCAGCAAGTATGACAGGGTTGGCTACACCTTC. Protein: CASSKYDRVGYTF.

This clonotype has only a few counts. In DNA, the CDR3 is TGTGCCAGCAGCTCCAACCCCAATGAGCAGTTCTTC. It encodes CASSSNPNEQFF. The V and J genes are TRBV7-3 and TRBJ2-1; D is ambiguous. The V end was cut by 4 bases, the J end by 6 bases, with 7 bases between. This CDR3 is built from 12 residues. The germline CDR1 and CDR2 sequences are SGHTA and FQGTGA.